This T cell receptor (beta chain) was captured in a study of PD-L1 blockade in urothelial cancer. Overall study: At 3 weeks (second dose) and 6 weeks after starting treatment, blood was analyzed. Overall study results and limits: For durable-benefit patients, tumor-associated blood clones expanded more at 3 weeks.

With V trimmed by 1 base and J by 6 bases, 4 bases remained unmatched. The germline CDR1 and CDR2 sequences are LGHNA and YNFKEQ. The CDR3 covers 14 residues. A remark on this clone: What it binds is unknown.

As to time point: peripheral blood 6 weeks after treatment start. TCRdb keeps only in-frame clones here, not all; method: immunoSEQ multiplex PCR. The table includes about 43,000 clones, about 83% detected once. The receptor was isolated from a man aged 55 to 69 with urothelial cancer. Specimen: PBMCs, collected around atezolizumab (anti-PD-L1) treatment. The chain combines TRBV4-2 with TRBJ1-2; 8 nucleotides align to TRBD1. The CDR3 region has the DNA TGTGCCAGCAGCCAAGCAGGGGGCTATGATGGCTACACCTTC. Its protein is CASSQAGGYDGYTF.